Sequencing of this T cell receptor (beta chain) was carried out in a study of T-cell reconstitution after alpha-beta-depleted transplantation in children. General study results and limits: Several hundred expanded graft clones reportedly were the source of alpha-beta T cells about two months after transplant. T-cell counts and diversity at one year post-transplant came mainly from newly produced T cells. High day-60 TCRbeta diversity in some patients came from surviving recipient T cells and thymic progenitors.

CDR1 and CDR2 (germline): MNHEY, SVGEGT. CDR3 size: 13 residues. On this clonotype itself: Its specificity is not known. The germline gene is not matched at one end of the junction; a read error may be the cause.

A TCRbeta library incorporating unique molecular identifiers was prepared. TCRdb used MiXCR to reprocess the PCR reads, holding one entry per CDR3 protein. The sample lists around 240,000 distinct CDR3 sequences, just under 8.5% occurring once. The J gene is TRBJ1-2, the V gene TRBV6-2 or TRBV6-3; 8 bases fit TRBD1. This receptor was obtained from a male patient younger than 18 who had a stem cell transplant for acute lymphoblastic leukemia, so the T cells may come from the graft donor. This specimen was PBMCs, mostly from graft donor cells, taken 180 days after TCRalphabeta/CD19-depleted stem cell transplant. The CDR3 sequence is CAGSFGQGDGYTF. The CDR3 DNA reads TGTGCCGGCAGTTTTGGACAGGGAGATGGCTACACCTTC.